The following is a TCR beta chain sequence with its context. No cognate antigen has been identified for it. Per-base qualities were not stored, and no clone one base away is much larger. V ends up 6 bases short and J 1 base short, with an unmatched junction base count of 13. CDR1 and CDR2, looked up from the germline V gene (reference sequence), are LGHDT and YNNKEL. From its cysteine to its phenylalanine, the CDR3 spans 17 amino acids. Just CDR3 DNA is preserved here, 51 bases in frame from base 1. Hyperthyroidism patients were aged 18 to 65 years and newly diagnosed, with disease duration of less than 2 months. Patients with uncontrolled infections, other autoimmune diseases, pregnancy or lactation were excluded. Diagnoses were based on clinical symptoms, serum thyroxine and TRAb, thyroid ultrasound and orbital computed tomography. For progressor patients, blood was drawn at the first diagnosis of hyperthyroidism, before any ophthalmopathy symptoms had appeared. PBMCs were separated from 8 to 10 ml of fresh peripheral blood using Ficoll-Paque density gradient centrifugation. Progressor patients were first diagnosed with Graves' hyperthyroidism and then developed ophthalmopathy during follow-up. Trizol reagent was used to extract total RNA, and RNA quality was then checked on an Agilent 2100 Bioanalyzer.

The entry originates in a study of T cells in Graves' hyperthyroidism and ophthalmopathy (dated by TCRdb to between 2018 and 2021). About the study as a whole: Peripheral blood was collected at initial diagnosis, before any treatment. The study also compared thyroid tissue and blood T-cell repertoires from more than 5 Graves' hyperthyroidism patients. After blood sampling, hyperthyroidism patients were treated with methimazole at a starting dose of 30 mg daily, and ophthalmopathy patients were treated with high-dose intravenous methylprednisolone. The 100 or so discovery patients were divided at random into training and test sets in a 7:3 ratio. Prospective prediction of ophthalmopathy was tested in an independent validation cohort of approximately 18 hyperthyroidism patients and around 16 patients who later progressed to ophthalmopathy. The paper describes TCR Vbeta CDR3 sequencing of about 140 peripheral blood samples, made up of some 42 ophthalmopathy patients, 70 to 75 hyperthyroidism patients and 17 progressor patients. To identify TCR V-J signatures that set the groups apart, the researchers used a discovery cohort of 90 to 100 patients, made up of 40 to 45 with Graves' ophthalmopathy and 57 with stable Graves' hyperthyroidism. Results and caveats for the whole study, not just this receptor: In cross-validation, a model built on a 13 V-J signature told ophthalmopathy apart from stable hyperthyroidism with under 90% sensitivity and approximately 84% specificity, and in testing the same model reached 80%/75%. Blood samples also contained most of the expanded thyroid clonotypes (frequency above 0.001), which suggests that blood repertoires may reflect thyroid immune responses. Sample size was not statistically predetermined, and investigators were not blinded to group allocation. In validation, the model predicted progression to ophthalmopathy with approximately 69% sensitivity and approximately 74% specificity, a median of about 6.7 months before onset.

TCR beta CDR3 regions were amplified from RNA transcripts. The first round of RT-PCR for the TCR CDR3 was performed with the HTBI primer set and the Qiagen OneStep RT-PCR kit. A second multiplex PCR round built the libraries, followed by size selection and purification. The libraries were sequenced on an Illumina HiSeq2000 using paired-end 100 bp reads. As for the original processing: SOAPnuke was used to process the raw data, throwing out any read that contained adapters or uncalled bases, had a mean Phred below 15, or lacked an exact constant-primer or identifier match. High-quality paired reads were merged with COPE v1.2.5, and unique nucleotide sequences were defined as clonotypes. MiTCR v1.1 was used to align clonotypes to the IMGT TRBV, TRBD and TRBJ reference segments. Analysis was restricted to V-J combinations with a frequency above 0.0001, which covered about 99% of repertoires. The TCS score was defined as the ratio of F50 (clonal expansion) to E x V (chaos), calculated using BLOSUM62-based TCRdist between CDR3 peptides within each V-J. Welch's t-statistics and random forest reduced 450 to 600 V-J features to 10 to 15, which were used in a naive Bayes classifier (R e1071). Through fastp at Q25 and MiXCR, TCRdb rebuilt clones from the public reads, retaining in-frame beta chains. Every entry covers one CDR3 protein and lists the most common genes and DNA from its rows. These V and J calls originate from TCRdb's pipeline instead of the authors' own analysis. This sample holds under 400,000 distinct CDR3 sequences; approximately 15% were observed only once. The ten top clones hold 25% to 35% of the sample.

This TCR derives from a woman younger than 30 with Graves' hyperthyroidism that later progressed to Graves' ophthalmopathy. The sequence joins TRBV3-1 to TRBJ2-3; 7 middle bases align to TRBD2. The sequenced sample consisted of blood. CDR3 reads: CASSPTSGTTGTDTQYF. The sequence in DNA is TGTGCCAGCAGTCCTACCTCCGGGACTACCGGCACAGATACGCAGTATTTT.